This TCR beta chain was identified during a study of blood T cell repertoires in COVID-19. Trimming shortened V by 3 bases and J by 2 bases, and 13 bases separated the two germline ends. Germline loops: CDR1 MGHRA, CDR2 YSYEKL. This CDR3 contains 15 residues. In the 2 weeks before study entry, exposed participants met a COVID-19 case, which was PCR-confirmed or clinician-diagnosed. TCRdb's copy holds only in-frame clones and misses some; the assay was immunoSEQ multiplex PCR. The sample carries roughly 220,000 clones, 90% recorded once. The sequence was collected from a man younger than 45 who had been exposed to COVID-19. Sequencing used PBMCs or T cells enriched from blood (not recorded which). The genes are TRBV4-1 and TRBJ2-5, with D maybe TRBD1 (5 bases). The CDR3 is CASSHPSWTQETQYF. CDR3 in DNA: TGCGCCAGCAGCCACCCTTCTTGGACACAAGAGACCCAGTACTTC.